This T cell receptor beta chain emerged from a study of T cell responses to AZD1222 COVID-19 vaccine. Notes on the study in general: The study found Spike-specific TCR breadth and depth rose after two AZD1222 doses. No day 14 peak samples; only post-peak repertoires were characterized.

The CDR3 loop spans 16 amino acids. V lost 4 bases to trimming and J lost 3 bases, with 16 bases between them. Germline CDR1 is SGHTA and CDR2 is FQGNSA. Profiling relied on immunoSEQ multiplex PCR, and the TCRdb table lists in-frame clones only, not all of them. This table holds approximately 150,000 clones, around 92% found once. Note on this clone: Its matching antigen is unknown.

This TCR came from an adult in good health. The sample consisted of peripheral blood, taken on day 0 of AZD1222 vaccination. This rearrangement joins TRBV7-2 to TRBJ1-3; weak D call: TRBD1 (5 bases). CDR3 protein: CASSSGPNLIGNTIYF. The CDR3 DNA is TGTGCCAGCAGCTCGGGACCAAACCTGATTGGAAACACCATATATTTT.